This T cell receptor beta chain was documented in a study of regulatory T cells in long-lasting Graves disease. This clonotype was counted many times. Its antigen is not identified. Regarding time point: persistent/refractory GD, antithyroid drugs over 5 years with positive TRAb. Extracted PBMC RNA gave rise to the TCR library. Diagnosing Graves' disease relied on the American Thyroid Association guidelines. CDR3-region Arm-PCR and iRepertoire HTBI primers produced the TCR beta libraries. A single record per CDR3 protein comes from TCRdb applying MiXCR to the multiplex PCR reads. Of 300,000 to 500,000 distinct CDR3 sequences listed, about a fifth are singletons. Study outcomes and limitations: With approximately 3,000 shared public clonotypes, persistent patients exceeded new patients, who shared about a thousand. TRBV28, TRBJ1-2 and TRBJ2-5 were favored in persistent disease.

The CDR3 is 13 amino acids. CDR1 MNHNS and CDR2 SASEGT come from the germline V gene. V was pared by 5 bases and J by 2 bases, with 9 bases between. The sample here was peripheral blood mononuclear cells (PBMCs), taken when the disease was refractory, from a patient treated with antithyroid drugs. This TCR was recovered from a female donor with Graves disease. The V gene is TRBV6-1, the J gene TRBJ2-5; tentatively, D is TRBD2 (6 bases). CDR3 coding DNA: TGTGCCAGCAGTCGACTAGTACAAGAGACCCAGTACTTC. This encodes CASSRLVQETQYF.